These T cell receptor beta chains were read from a single sample in a study of cytomegalovirus exposure and HLA in healthy donors. Only in-frame clones appear in the TCRdb table, and some are missing; sequencing was by immunoSEQ multiplex PCR. The table shows about 140,000 clones, with around 72% occurring only once. The sample taken for sequencing was PBMCs. The receptors shown here come from a middle-aged man in good health and CMV-seropositive. The CDR3 runs from the conserved cysteine through the conserved F or W.

TRBV9,TRBJ2-3,CASSVGRLAGRGDTQYF
TRBV7-3,TRBJ2-2,CASSLRRGGGTGELFF
TRBV7-2,TRBJ2-2,CASSSQRVLNTGELFF
TRBV6-4,TRBJ1-2,CASSEAGTGGFYGYTF
TRBV7-8,TRBJ2-3,CASSLGAVTQYF
TRBV4-1,TRBJ2-5,CAGSQPDRRETQYF
TRBV7-9,TRBJ2-7,CASSNSRGLAGYEQYF
TRBV9,TRBJ1-2,CASSSRYGSYGYTF
TRBV5-4,TRBJ2-2,CASSLAIPSNTGELFF
TRBV5-6,TRBJ1-1,CASSLRPGGTGASEAFF
TRBV5-1,TRBJ2-1,CASSPDRGLGNEQFF
TRBV7-9,TRBJ2-7,CASSPLEGLGQGFYEQYF
TRBV7-9,TRBJ2-1,CASRLEGARLDEQFF
TRBV27,TRBJ1-3,CASSSDGSSGNTIYF
TRBV6-4,TRBJ1-2,CASSEAGVGGYTF
TRBV6-6,TRBJ2-7,CASNPGQGWYEQYF
TRBV7-2,TRBJ2-7,CASSLGAVSYEQYF
TRBV11-2,TRBJ2-1,CASSLDKGFSHNEQFF
TRBV6-6,TRBJ2-7,CASSTPDIYEQYF
TRBV14,TRBJ1-6,CASSPGTANSPLHF
TRBV7-2,TRBJ1-1,CASSLRQREAFF
TRBV7-8,TRBJ1-3,CASSSGPGTGGGNTIYF
TRBV7-9,TRBJ2-1,CASSSRQGGEQFF